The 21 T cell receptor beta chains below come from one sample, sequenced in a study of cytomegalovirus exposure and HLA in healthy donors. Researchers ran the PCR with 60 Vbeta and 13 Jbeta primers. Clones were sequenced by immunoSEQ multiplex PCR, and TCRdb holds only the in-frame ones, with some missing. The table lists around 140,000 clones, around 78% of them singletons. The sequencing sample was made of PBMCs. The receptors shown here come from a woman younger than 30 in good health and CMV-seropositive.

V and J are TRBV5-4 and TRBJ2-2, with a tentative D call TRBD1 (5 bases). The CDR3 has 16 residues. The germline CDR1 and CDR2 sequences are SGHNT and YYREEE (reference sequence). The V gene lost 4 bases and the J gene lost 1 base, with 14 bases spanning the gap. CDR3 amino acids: CASSQGLDKNTGELFF. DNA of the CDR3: TGTGCCAGCAGCCAGGGTTTAGACAAGAACACCGGGGAGCTGTTTTTT. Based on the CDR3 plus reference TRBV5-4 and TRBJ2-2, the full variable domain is ETGVTQSPTHLIKTRGQQVTLRCSSQSGHNTVSWYQQALGQGPQFIFQYYREEENGRGNFPPRFSGLQFPNYSSELNVNALELDDSALYLCASSQGLDKNTGELFFGEGSRLTVL.

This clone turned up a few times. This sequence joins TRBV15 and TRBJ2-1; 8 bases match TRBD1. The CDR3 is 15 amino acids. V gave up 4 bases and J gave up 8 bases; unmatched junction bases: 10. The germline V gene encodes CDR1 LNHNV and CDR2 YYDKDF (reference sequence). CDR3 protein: CATSMRTGSGDEQFF. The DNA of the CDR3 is TGTGCCACCAGCATGAGGACAGGGTCAGGGGATGAGCAGTTCTTC.

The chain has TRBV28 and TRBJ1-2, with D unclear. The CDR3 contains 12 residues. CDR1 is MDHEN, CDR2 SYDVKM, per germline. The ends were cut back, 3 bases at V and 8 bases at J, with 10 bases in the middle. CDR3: CASSFSAGGYTF. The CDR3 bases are TGTGCCAGCAGTTTTTCGGCAGGAGGCTACACCTTC.

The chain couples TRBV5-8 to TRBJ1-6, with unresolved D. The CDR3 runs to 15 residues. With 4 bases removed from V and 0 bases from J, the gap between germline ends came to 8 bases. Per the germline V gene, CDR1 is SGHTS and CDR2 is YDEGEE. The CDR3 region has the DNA TGTGCCAGCAGCCCCACAAGCTCCTATAATTCACCCCTCCACTTT. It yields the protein CASSPTSSYNSPLHF. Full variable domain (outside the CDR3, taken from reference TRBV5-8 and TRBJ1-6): EAGVTQSPTHLIKTRGQQATLRCSPISGHTSVYWYQQALGLGLQFLLWYDEGEERNRGNFPPRFSGRQFPNYSSELNVNALELEDSALYLCASSPTSSYNSPLHFGNGTRLTVT.

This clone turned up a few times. This CDR3 is CASSPGGASYNEQFF. CDR3 nucleotide sequence: TGTGCCAGCAGCCCCGGGGGGGCCTCCTACAATGAGCAGTTCTTC. This chain joins TRBV5-6 and TRBJ2-1, with 8 bases fitting TRBD2. CDR1 and CDR2 (germline): SGHDT, YYEEEE. The V gene end was trimmed by 4 bases and the J gene end by 0 bases; junction bases not matched to a gene: 3. CDR3 length equals 15 residues.

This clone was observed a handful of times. CDR3 protein: CASSLDHGRSGNTIYF. In nucleotides, the CDR3 is TGTGCCAGCAGCTTAGATCATGGGAGGTCTGGAAACACCATATATTTT. This chain connects TRBV11-2 to TRBJ1-3; D is uncertain. V was cut by 0 bases and J by 1 base, with 10 bases left in between. Germline-derived CDR1 and CDR2 are SGHAT and FQNNGV. The CDR3 consists of 16 residues.

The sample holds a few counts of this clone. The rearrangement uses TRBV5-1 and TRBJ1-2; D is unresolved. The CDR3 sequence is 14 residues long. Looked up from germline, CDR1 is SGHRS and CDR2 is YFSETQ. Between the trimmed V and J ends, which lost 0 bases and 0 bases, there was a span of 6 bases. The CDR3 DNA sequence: TGCGCCAGCAGCTTGGAAAACTCTAACTATGGCTACACCTTC. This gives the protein CASSLENSNYGYTF.

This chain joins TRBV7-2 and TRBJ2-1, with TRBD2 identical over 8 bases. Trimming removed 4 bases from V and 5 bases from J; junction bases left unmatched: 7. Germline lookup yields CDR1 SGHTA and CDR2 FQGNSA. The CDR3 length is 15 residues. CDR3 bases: TGTGCCAGCAGCTCCCGGGGCGGGGGGCACAATGAGCAGTTCTTC. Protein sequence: CASSSRGGGHNEQFF.

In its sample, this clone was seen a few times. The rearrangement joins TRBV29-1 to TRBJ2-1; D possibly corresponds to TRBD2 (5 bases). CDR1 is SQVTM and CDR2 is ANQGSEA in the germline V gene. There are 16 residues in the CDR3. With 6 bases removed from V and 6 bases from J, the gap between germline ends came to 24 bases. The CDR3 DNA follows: TGCAGCGTGGGCCTCGGGGAGCCCGGCTTCCCCAATGAGCAGTTCTTC. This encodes CSVGLGEPGFPNEQFF.

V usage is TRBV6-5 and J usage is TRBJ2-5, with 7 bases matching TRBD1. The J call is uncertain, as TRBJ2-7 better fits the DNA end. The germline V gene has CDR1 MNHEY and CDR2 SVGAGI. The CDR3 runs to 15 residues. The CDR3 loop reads CASRPGTVSSYEQYF. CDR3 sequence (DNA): TGTGCCAGCAGGCCCGGGACAGTGAGCTCCTACGAGCAGTACTTC.

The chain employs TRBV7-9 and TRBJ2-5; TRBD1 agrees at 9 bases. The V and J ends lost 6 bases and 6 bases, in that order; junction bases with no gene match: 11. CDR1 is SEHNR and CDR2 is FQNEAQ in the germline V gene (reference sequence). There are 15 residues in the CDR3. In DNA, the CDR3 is TGTGCCAGCAGTCACAGGGGACAGGGTGTGAAGACCCAGTACTTC. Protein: CASSHRGQGVKTQYF.

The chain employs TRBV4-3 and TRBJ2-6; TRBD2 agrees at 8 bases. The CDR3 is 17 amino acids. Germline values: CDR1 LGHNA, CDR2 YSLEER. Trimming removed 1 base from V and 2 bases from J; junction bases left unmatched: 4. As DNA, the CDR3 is TGCGCCAGCAGCCAAGGACTAGCGAGGACTGGGGCCAACGTCCTGACTTTC. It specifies CASSQGLARTGANVLTF.

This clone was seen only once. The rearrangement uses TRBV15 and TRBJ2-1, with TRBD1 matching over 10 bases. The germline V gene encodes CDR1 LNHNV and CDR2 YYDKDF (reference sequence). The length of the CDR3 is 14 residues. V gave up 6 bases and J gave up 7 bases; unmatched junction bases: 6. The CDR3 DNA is TGTGCCACCAGGCAGCCGGGACAGGGGAATGAGCAGTTCTTC. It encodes CATRQPGQGNEQFF.

CDR3 amino acids: CASSETLGRGTDTQYF. CDR3 bases: TGTGCCAGCAGTGAAACACTAGGTCGGGGCACAGATACGCAGTATTTT. The gene calls are TRBV6-1 and TRBJ2-3, with a weak D call TRBD2 (5 bases). Germline V gene sequence: CDR1 MNHNS, CDR2 SASEGT. V was clipped by 2 bases and J by 1 base, with 13 bases between them. The CDR3 has 16 residues.

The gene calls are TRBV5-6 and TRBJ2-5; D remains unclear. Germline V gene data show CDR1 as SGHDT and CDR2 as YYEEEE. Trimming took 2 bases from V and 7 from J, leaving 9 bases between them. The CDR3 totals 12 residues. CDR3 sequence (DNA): TGTGCCAGCAGCTTTTCAACGGGGACCCAGTACTTC. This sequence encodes CASSFSTGTQYF.

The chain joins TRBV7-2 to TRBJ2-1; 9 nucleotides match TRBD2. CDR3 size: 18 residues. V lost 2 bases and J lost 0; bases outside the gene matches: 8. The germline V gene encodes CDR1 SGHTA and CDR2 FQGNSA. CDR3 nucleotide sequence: TGTGCCAGCAGCTTACAGGGCGGGGGGGGAAGCTCCTACAATGAGCAGTTCTTC. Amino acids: CASSLQGGGGSSYNEQFF.

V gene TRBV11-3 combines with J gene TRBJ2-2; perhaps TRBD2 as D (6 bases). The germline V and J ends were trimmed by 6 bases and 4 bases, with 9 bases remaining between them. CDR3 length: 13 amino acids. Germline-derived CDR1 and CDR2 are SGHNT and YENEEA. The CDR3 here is CASRGSGTGELFF. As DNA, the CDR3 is TGTGCCAGCAGGGGTAGCGGCACCGGGGAGCTGTTTTTT.

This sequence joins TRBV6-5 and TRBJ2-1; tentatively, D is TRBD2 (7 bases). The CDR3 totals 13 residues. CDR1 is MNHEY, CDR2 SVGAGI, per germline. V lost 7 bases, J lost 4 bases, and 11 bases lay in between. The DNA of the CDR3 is TGTGCCAGCACCGGGGGGCCGTACAATGAGCAGTTCTTC. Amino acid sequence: CASTGGPYNEQFF.

CDR3 loop: CASSELGATNEKLFF. For the CDR3, the DNA is TGTGCCAGCAGTGAATTAGGGGCTACTAATGAAAAACTGTTTTTT. The chain is built from TRBV6-1 and TRBJ1-4; a weak D match, TRBD1 (5 bases). Germline loops: CDR1 MNHNS, CDR2 SASEGT. V dropped 2 bases and J dropped 2 bases, with 9 bases sitting between them. The CDR3 length is 15 residues.

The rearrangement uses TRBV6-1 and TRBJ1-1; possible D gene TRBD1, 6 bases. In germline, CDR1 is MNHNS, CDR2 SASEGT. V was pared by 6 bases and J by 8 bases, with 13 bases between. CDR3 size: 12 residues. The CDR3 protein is CASREHREEAFF. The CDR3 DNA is TGTGCCAGCAGAGAGCACAGGGAAGAAGCTTTCTTT.

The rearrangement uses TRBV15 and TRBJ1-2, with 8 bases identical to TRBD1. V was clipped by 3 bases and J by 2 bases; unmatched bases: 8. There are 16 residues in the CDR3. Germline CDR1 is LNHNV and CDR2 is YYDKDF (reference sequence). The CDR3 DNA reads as TGTGCCACCAGCAGGGGGGCGGACAGGGTCAACTATGGCTACACCTTC. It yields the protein CATSRGADRVNYGYTF.